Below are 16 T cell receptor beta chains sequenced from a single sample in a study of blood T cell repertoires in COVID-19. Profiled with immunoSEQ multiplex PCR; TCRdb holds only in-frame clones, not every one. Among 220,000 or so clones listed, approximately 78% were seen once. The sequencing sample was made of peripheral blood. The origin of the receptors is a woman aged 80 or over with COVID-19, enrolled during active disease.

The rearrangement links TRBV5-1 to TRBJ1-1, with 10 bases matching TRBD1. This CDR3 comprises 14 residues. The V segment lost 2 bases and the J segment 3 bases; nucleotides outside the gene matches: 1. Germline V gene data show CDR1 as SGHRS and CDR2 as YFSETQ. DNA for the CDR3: TGCGCCAGCAGCTTTGGGACAGGGGACACTGAAGCTTTCTTT. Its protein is CASSFGTGDTEAFF.

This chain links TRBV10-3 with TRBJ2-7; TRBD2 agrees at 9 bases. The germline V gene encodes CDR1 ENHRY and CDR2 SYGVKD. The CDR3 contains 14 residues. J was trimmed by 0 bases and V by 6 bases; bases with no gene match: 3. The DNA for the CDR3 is TGTGCCATCAGCCTGACTAGCGGCTCCTACGAGCAGTACTTC. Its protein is CAISLTSGSYEQYF.

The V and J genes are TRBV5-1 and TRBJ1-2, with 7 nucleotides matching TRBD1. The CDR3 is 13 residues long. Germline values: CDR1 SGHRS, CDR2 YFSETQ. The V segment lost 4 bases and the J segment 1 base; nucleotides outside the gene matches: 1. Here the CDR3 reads CASSRDSNYGYTF. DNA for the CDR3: TGCGCCAGCAGCCGGGACAGTAACTATGGCTACACCTTC.

The CDR3 coding sequence is TGTGCCACCACAAGCTCAGGCGGGAGAAAGAATGAGCAGTTCTTC. Its translation: CATTSSGGRKNEQFF. J is TRBJ2-1 and V is TRBV24-1, with TRBD2 matching 7 bases. Losses at the gene ends were 8 bases for V and 7 bases for J; bases not matched to a gene: 13. The CDR3 has 15 residues. Germline CDR1 and CDR2: KGHDR and SFDVKD.

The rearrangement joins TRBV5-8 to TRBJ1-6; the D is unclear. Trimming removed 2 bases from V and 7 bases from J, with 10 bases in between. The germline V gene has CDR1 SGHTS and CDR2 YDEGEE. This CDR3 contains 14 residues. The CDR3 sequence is CASSFGTGNSPLHF. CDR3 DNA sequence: TGTGCCAGCAGCTTCGGTACGGGGAATTCACCCCTCCACTTT.

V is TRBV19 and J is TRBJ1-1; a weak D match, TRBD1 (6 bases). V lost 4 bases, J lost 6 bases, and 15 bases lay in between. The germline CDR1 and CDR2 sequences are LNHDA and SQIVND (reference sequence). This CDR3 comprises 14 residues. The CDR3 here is CASSTLDSNAEAFF. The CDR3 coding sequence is TGTGCCAGTAGTACGTTGGACAGTAACGCTGAAGCTTTCTTT.

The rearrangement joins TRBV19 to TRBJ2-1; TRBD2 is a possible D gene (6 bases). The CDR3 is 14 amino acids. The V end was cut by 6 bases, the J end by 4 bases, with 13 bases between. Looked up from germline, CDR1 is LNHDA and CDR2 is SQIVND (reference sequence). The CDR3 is CASSRLGEYNEQFF. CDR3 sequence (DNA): TGTGCCAGTAGCAGACTAGGGGAGTACAATGAGCAGTTCTTC.

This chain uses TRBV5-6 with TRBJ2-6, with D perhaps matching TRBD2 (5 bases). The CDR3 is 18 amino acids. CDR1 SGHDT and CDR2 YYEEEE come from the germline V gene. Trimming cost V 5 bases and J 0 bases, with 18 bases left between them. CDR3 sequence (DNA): TGTGCCAGCAGTTTTGCGGGCAGGCCAGCCTCTGGGGCCAACGTCCTGACTTTC. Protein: CASSFAGRPASGANVLTF.

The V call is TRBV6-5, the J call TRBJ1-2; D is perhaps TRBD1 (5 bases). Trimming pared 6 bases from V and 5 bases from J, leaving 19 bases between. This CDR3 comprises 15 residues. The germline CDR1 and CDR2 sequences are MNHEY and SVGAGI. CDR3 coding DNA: TGTGCCAGCAGACCCGGGACTCCTATCCTATATGGCTACACCTTC. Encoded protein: CASRPGTPILYGYTF.

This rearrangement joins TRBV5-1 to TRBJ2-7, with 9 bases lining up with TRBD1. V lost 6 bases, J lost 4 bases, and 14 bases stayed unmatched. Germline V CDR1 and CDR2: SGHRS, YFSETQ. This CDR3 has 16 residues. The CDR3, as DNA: TGCGCCAGCAAGCTGGATCCCGGGACAGGGCCTTACGAGCAGTACTTC. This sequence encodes CASKLDPGTGPYEQYF.

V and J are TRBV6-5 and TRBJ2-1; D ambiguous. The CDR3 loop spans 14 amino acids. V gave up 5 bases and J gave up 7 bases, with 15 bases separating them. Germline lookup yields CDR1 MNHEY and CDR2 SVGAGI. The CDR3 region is CASSPIRSANEQFF. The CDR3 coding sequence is TGTGCCAGCAGTCCCATTAGGAGTGCGAATGAGCAGTTCTTC.

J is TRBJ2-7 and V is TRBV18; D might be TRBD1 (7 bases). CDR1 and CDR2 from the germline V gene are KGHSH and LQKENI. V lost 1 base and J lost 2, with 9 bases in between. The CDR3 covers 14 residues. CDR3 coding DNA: TGTGCCAGCTCACCACGCGGGACAGCCTACGAGCAGTACTTC. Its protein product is CASSPRGTAYEQYF.

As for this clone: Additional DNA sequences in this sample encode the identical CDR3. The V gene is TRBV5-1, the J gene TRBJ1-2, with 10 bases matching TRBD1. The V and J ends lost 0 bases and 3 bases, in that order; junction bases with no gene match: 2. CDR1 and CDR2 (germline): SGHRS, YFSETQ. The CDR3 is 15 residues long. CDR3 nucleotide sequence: TGCGCCAGCAGCTTGGGAGGGACAGGGGACTATGGCTACACCTTC. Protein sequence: CASSLGGTGDYGYTF.

This CDR3 is CASSPQGGHGYTF. CDR3 nucleotide sequence: TGTGCCAGCAGCCCACAGGGCGGGCATGGCTACACCTTC. This chain uses TRBV6-6 with TRBJ1-2; D is perhaps TRBD1 (6 bases). The CDR3 contains 13 residues. V lost 6 bases to trimming and J lost 6 bases, with 14 bases between them. Per germline, CDR1 MNHNY and CDR2 SVGAGI (reference sequence).

The CDR3 nucleotides read TGTGCCAGCACTTTACAGGGGGATTACTATGGCTACACCTTC. Its translation is CASTLQGDYYGYTF. The J gene is TRBJ1-2, the V gene TRBV2, with 8 bases identical to TRBD1. Germline V lookup: CDR1 SNHLY, CDR2 FYNNEI. The V gene end was trimmed by 7 bases and the J gene end by 3 bases; junction bases not matched to a gene: 7. CDR3 length: 14 amino acids.

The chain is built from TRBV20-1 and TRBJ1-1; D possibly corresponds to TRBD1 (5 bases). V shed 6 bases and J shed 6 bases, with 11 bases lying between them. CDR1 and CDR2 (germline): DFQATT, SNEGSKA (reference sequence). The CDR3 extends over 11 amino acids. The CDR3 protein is CSARRGPEAFF. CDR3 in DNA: TGCAGTGCCAGGAGGGGTCCTGAAGCTTTCTTT.